This T cell receptor beta chain was identified in a study of T-cell memory formation after mild COVID-19. CDR1 and CDR2 from the germline V gene are LGHDT and YNNKEL (reference sequence). The CDR3 consists of 15 residues. Trimming left V 3 bases short and J 0 bases short, with 9 bases between. This clonotype has just a few counts. TCRdb re-analysed the 5' RACE reads in MiXCR, keeping a single row per CDR3 protein. The table lists 400,000 or so distinct CDR3 sequences, over 15% of them singletons. The sample comprised PBMCs or a T cell subset sorted from them (not recorded which). The receptor was derived from an adult woman who had mild COVID-19 (a few samples of this study predate the infection). Cell type and time point are not known. This chain joins TRBV3-1 and TRBJ2-1; no clear D gene. The CDR3 region has the DNA TGTGCCAGCAGCCACGAAGAGCTCTCCTACAATGAGCAGTTCTTC. Protein product: CASSHEELSYNEQFF.